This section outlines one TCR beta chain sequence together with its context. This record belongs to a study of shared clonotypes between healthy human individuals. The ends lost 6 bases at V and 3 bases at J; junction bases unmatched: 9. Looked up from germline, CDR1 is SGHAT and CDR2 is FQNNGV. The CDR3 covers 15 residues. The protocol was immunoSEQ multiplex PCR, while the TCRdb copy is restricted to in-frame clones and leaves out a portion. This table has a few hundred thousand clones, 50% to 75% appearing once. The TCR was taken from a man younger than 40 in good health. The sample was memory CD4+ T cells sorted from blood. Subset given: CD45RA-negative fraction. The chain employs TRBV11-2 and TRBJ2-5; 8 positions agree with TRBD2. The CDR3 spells CASSPTGGREETQYF. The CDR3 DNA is TGTGCCAGCAGTCCCACGGGGGGGAGGGAAGAGACCCAGTACTTC.